Following are 21 T cell receptor beta chains from one sample sequenced in a study of OX40 agonist ivuxolimab in advanced cancers. TCRdb keeps only in-frame clones here, not all; method: immunoSEQ multiplex PCR. Of about 98,000 clones listed, around 88% are singletons. The source material was CD4+ or CD8+ T cells sorted from blood, sampled in a trial of the OX40 agonist ivuxolimab. The receptors were gathered from an adult with an advanced solid tumor such as melanoma, head and neck, liver or kidney cancer.

This rearrangement joins TRBV5-4 to TRBJ2-1, with D possibly matching TRBD2 (6 bases). CDR3 length equals 13 residues. V shed 5 bases and J shed 9 bases, with 15 bases lying between them. Per the germline V gene, CDR1 is SGHNT and CDR2 is YYREEE (reference sequence). The CDR3 nucleotides are TGTGCCAGCAGTGCGACTAGTTTGAGTGAGCAGTTCTTC. Encoded protein: CASSATSLSEQFF.

The chain uses TRBV7-3 and TRBJ2-7, with TRBD1 as a possible D gene (5 bases). CDR3 size: 15 residues. Trimming removed 5 bases from V and 6 bases from J, with 20 bases in between. The germline V gene has CDR1 SGHTA and CDR2 FQGTGA. DNA of the CDR3: TGTGCCAGCAGCCCCACCCCGGACAATCCGAGCGAGCAGTACTTC. Its translation is CASSPTPDNPSEQYF.

CDR3 DNA: TGTGCCAGCAGTGAATATTATGACATCTCTGGAAACACCATATATTTT. Its protein is CASSEYYDISGNTIYF. The chain links TRBV25-1 to TRBJ1-3, with D unclear. Looked up from germline, CDR1 is MGHDK and CDR2 is SYGVNS. The V gene lost 0 bases and the J gene lost 0 bases, with 9 bases spanning the gap. This CDR3 is built from 16 residues.

This chain's CDR3 is CASSRGRKNIQYF. CDR3 coding DNA: TGTGCCAGTAGTCGCGGACGGAAAAACATTCAGTACTTC. The V gene is TRBV19, the J gene TRBJ2-4; no clear D. Trimming left V 5 bases short and J 4 bases short, with 9 bases between. CDR3 size: 13 residues. The germline CDR1 and CDR2 sequences are LNHDA and SQIVND (reference sequence).

As regards this clone: One junction end does not reproduce the germline sequence, and a read error may be involved. The genes are TRBV6-1 and TRBJ1-6, with D possibly TRBD1 on 6 matching bases. Germline CDR1 reads MNHNS; CDR2 reads SASEGT. The CDR3 covers 16 residues. CDR3 in DNA: TGTGCCAGCAGTGGACAGGCGTTTGGCGTTAATTCACCCCCCCACTTT. Protein sequence: CASSGQAFGVNSPPHF.

The gene calls are TRBV14 and TRBJ1-3; D gene ambiguous. The CDR3 has 16 residues. Trimming took off 1 base at V and 0 bases at J, with 10 bases between the two ends. CDR1 and CDR2 from the germline V gene are SGHDN and FVKESK. The CDR3 spells CASSQGQVYSGNTIYF. The CDR3 region has the DNA TGTGCCAGCAGCCAAGGGCAGGTTTACTCTGGAAACACCATATATTTT.

CDR3 sequence (DNA): TGCAGCGCCTTAACAGGGGGCAAGGGTGGCTACACCTTC. Its protein product is CSALTGGKGGYTF. The chain is built from TRBV29-1 and TRBJ1-2; 9 positions match TRBD1. Germline loops: CDR1 SQVTM, CDR2 ANQGSEA. The CDR3 covers 13 residues. V shed 7 bases and J 7 bases; nucleotides not matched to a gene: 10.

The gene calls are TRBV9 and TRBJ2-1; D gene uncertain. Germline V lookup: CDR1 SGDLS, CDR2 YYNGEE. Trimming removed 3 bases at V and 4 bases at J, with 17 bases between. The CDR3 contains 16 residues. The CDR3 DNA follows: TGTGCCAGCAGCGCGAGTCCCATCGCTACGTACAATGAGCAGTTCTTC. Translating it yields CASSASPIATYNEQFF.

The rearrangement links TRBV4-1 to TRBJ2-5, with D possibly being TRBD2 (5 bases). Trimming removed 3 bases from V and 2 bases from J, with 16 bases in between. CDR3 length equals 16 residues. Per the germline V gene, CDR1 is MGHRA and CDR2 is YSYEKL. This CDR3 reads CASSQVPGRTQETQYF. CDR3 in DNA: TGCGCCAGCAGCCAGGTCCCTGGACGGACTCAAGAGACCCAGTACTTC.

This clone was counted a few times. The chain couples TRBV4-1 to TRBJ2-2; TRBD1 matches 8 bases. V shed 3 bases, J shed 2 bases, and the junction held 5 bases outside the gene matches. The CDR3 length is 16 residues. Per the germline V gene, CDR1 is MGHRA and CDR2 is YSYEKL. The CDR3 nucleotides read TGCGCCAGCAGCCACAACAGGGGGACAAACACCGGGGAGCTGTTTTTT. It codes for CASSHNRGTNTGELFF.

The chain has TRBV11-2 and TRBJ2-1; 7 bases align to TRBD2. The CDR3 runs 12 residues. Per germline, CDR1 SGHAT and CDR2 FQNNGV. J was trimmed by 7 bases and V by 3 bases; bases with no gene match: 0. CDR3 nucleotides: TGTGCCAGCAGCTTCGGGGGGAATGAGCAGTTCTTC. Protein sequence: CASSFGGNEQFF.

Only one count was recorded for this clone. The chain recombines TRBV5-1 with TRBJ2-3; 7 bases fit TRBD1. Trimming at V came to 3 bases and at J to 2 bases, leaving 3 bases not matched to a gene. Germline loops: CDR1 SGHRS, CDR2 YFSETQ. The CDR3 is made up of 14 amino acids. Written as DNA, the CDR3 is TGCGCCAGCAGCTCGGACAGGACCACAGATACGCAGTATTTT. This translates into CASSSDRTTDTQYF.

The chain joins TRBV7-8 to TRBJ1-1; D may be TRBD1 (5 bases). V lost 1 base, J lost 7 bases, and 10 bases lay in between. CDR3 size: 13 residues. Germline V gene lookup returns CDR1 SGHVS and CDR2 FQNEAQ. CDR3 sequence reads: CASSLVRGGEAFF. The CDR3 DNA follows: TGTGCCAGCAGCTTAGTCCGGGGGGGTGAAGCTTTCTTT.

The chain is built from TRBV11-3 and TRBJ1-1; D is undetermined. This CDR3 comprises 13 residues. CDR1 SGHNT and CDR2 YENEEA come from the germline V gene. Deletions cut 1 base from V and 11 bases from J, with 14 bases between. The CDR3 bases are TGTGCCAGCAGCTTAGGTAGCGGGGAGGCCGCTTTCTTT. It translates to CASSLGSGEAAFF.

This chain joins TRBV18 and TRBJ1-2; D perhaps matches TRBD1 (5 bases). The germline V gene has CDR1 KGHSH and CDR2 LQKENI. The CDR3 length is 14 residues. The ends were cut back, 6 bases at V and 4 bases at J, with 15 bases in the middle. CDR3 loop: CASSSGAGSYGYTF. DNA of the CDR3: TGTGCCAGCTCTTCCGGCGCAGGGTCCTATGGCTACACCTTC.

V and J are TRBV5-1 and TRBJ1-1, with 11 bases identical to TRBD1. The germline CDR1 and CDR2 sequences are SGHRS and YFSETQ. There are 15 residues in the CDR3. With V trimmed by 4 bases and J by 3 bases, 5 bases remained unmatched. The CDR3 protein is CASSPGQGDYTEAFF. For the CDR3, the DNA is TGCGCCAGCAGCCCGGGACAGGGGGATTACACTGAAGCTTTCTTT.

In this sample, this clone turned up a few times. This chain uses TRBV6-5 with TRBJ2-7, with D possibly being TRBD1 (5 bases). Per germline, CDR1 MNHEY and CDR2 SVGAGI. Between the trimmed V and J ends, which lost 5 bases and 2 bases, there was a span of 16 bases. The CDR3 extends over 15 amino acids. The CDR3 nucleotides read TGTGCCAGCAGTCCCGCCGGCAGGGCCGCCTACGAGCAGTACTTC. Translated: CASSPAGRAAYEQYF.

A few counts support this clone. This chain joins TRBV27 and TRBJ2-3; D not resolved. Trimming took off 5 bases at V and 2 bases at J, with 14 bases between the two ends. The CDR3 length is 15 residues. The germline gives CDR1 MNHEY, CDR2 SMNVEV (reference sequence). The CDR3 DNA reads as TGTGCCAGCAGTGCGTTCGGTCTGGACACAGATACGCAGTATTTT. As protein: CASSAFGLDTDTQYF.

This clone occurred once. The rearrangement uses TRBV11-2 and TRBJ1-3; no definite D call. The germline V gene encodes CDR1 SGHAT and CDR2 FQNNGV. Trimming removed 7 bases at V and 2 bases at J, with 21 bases between. The length of the CDR3 is 17 residues. The CDR3 loop reads CASTPHWGAPAGNTIYF. Here the CDR3 DNA reads TGTGCCAGCACCCCCCACTGGGGAGCCCCCGCTGGAAACACCATATATTTT.

The rearrangement joins TRBV10-1 to TRBJ2-1; D is possibly TRBD1 or TRBD2 (6 bases each). The CDR3 spans 15 residues. CDR1 is WNHNN, CDR2 SYGVQD, per germline (reference sequence). V lost 4 bases and J lost 9, with 19 bases in between. As DNA, the CDR3 is TGCGCCAGCAGTGTGGGTGGGGGGCCTATGGTTGAGCAGTTCTTC. This encodes CASSVGGGPMVEQFF.

This chain uses TRBV7-2 with TRBJ1-2; maybe TRBD1 (5 bases). CDR1 is SGHTA, CDR2 FQGNSA, per germline. The CDR3 extends over 14 amino acids. V was clipped by 4 bases and J by 7 bases, with 16 bases between them. CDR3 sequence reads: CASSSDLRAVGYTF. CDR3 DNA sequence: TGTGCCAGCAGCTCCGACCTCAGGGCGGTTGGCTACACCTTC.